This TCR beta chain was identified during a study of vaccination and CD4 T cells after COVID-19. About the study: The stimulus for the cells was overlapping spike peptides derived from SARS-CoV-2, HCoV-NL63, HCoV-OC43 and HCoV-229E.

Researchers used the Oncomine TCR Beta short-read assay to sequence DNA from cultured CD4+ T cells. TCRdb passed the PCR reads through MiXCR, listing each CDR3 protein once. The table lists 25,000 to 30,000 distinct CDR3 sequences, 62% of them singletons. With regard to this clonotype: Its antigen is currently unknown.

CDR3 length: 14 residues. Germline CDR1 SQVTM, CDR2 ANQGSEA. The V end was cut by 4 bases, the J end by 1 base, with 11 bases between. Noted treatment: roughly nine-day PBMC culture with coronavirus spike peptide pools or control peptides (ViraFEST assay). Once peptide pools had expanded antigen-specific T cells, ViraFEST sequenced TCRs. Half-medium replacement with fresh IL-2 medium took place on days 3 and 7. The rearrangement uses TRBV29-1 and TRBJ1-3; the D gene is possibly TRBD1 (6 bases). The receptor was derived from a human donor who received a COVID-19 vaccine. This sample comprised CD4+ T cells from blood, cultured in vitro, obtained after SARS-CoV-2 vaccination. The CDR3 loop is CSVVVGASGNTIYF. CDR3 nucleotide sequence: TGCAGCGTTGTAGTGGGGGCTTCTGGAAACACCATATATTTT.